The 10 T cell receptor beta chains listed next were all sequenced from one sample in a study of beta chain features in type 1 diabetes. TCRB transcripts that were expressed got sequenced, as all of the isolated RNA had been reverse transcribed. Only in-frame clones appear in the TCRdb table, and some are missing; sequencing was by immunoSEQ multiplex PCR. The sample lists over 500,000 clones, around a sixth occurring once. The sequenced sample consisted of naive CD4+ T cells from blood. These TCRs come from a man in his late teens or twenties in good health.

This clone was seen only once. The chain recombines TRBV10-3 with TRBJ2-2; a weak D match, TRBD2 (7 bases). CDR3 length equals 16 residues. The V end lost 8 bases, the J end lost 0 bases, and 16 bases lay between the germline ends. Germline CDR1 reads ENHRY; CDR2 reads SYGVKD. In nucleotides, the CDR3 is TGTGCCATCCTTTCAAGGGGGGGAGCGAACACCGGGGAGCTGTTTTTT. This encodes CAILSRGGANTGELFF.

The V gene is TRBV4-2, the J gene TRBJ2-1, with 13 bases identical to TRBD2. The CDR3 is made up of 16 amino acids. Trimming at V came to 4 bases and at J to 8 bases, leaving 8 bases not matched to a gene. From germline, CDR1 is LGHNA and CDR2 YNFKEQ. CDR3 sequence: CASSRVGTSGMDEQFF. Written as DNA, the CDR3 is TGTGCCAGCAGCCGCGTGGGGACTAGCGGGATGGATGAGCAGTTCTTC.

This clone was seen a handful of times. The J gene is TRBJ2-1, the V gene TRBV29-1, with D perhaps matching TRBD1 or TRBD2 (5 bases each). The germline V gene encodes CDR1 SQVTM and CDR2 ANQGSEA. Trimming removed 6 bases at V and 5 bases at J, with 14 bases between. The CDR3 extends over 13 amino acids. The CDR3 loop reads CSVVGVGHNEQFF. The DNA for the CDR3 is TGCAGCGTGGTAGGGGTGGGACACAATGAGCAGTTCTTC.

About this clone: Other nucleotide sequences from this sample produce the same CDR3. CDR3 protein: CSARTGVEQYF. The CDR3 DNA sequence: TGCAGTGCCAGAACGGGGGTCGAGCAGTACTTC. V usage is TRBV20-1 and J usage is TRBJ2-7; possible D gene TRBD2, 6 bases. The germline V gene encodes CDR1 DFQATT and CDR2 SNEGSKA (reference sequence). CDR3 size: 11 residues. V was shortened by 6 bases and J by 6 bases, with 12 bases between the two germline ends.

A few counts support this clone. The rearrangement joins TRBV5-1 to TRBJ2-3; 12 bases align to TRBD2. The germline gives CDR1 SGHRS, CDR2 YFSETQ. Trimming at V came to 0 bases and at J to 3 bases, leaving 8 bases not matched to a gene. The CDR3 loop spans 18 amino acids. CDR3 loop: CASSLGLAGEWKTDTQYF. The DNA for the CDR3 is TGCGCCAGCAGCTTGGGACTAGCGGGAGAGTGGAAAACAGATACGCAGTATTTT.

This chain connects TRBV9 to TRBJ1-4; tentatively, D is TRBD1 (5 bases). This CDR3 is 15 amino acids long. V lost 0 bases to trimming and J lost 5 bases, with 11 bases between them. Looked up from germline, CDR1 is SGDLS and CDR2 is YYNGEE. The CDR3 DNA reads TGTGCCAGCAGCGTAGGGACGAGGGGCAATGAAAAACTGTTTTTT. Translating it yields CASSVGTRGNEKLFF.

This clone was observed a handful of times. The rearrangement uses TRBV4-3 and TRBJ2-4; D may be TRBD1 (6 bases). Looked up from germline, CDR1 is LGHNA and CDR2 is YSLEER. This CDR3 spans 16 amino acids. V was clipped by 0 bases and J by 1 base, with 10 bases between them. CDR3 bases: TGCGCCAGCAGCCAAGAGTTGGGGGCGGCCAAAAACATTCAGTACTTC. Translated, it gives CASSQELGAAKNIQYF.

This clone was detected a few times. This chain links TRBV5-1 with TRBJ2-3; D unclear. This CDR3 has 16 residues. Germline V gene sequence: CDR1 SGHRS, CDR2 YFSETQ. V lost 4 bases, J lost 4 bases, and 19 bases lay in between. Written as DNA, the CDR3 is TGCGCCAGCAGCCCCGACGGGCATTACGCCCCAGATACGCAGTATTTT. It specifies CASSPDGHYAPDTQYF.

V and J are TRBV27 and TRBJ2-7; 8 nucleotides line up with TRBD2. V lost 0 bases and J lost 9; bases outside the gene matches: 10. Germline V lookup: CDR1 MNHEY, CDR2 SMNVEV (reference sequence). This CDR3 contains 15 residues. The CDR3 loop is CASSLSPSGGEGQYF. DNA for the CDR3: TGTGCCAGCAGTTTATCGCCCAGCGGGGGTGAGGGGCAGTACTTC.

The chain links TRBV27 to TRBJ2-2; no definite D call. Trimming removed 2 bases at V and 0 bases at J, with 4 bases between. Germline assignment: CDR1 MNHEY and CDR2 SMNVEV (reference sequence). CDR3 length equals 14 residues. CDR3 region: CASSLRSNTGELFF. The CDR3 DNA follows: TGTGCCAGCAGTTTACGGTCGAACACCGGGGAGCTGTTTTTT.